The 2 T cell receptor beta chains presented below share a single source sample, sequenced in a study of early T cells in non-severe SARS-CoV-2 infection. Via MiXCR, TCRdb re-called the 5' RACE reads, giving one row per CDR3 protein. The repertoire has about 32,000 distinct CDR3 sequences, roughly 5.4% of them found once; the top ten carry approximately 3.5%. The sequencing sample was made of whole blood. All receptors derive from an adult who was a healthcare worker with PCR-confirmed SARS-CoV-2 infection or an uninfected control (not recorded which).

This clonotype was counted many times. This sequence joins TRBV25-1 and TRBJ2-4; D possibly corresponds to TRBD2 (5 bases). There are 14 residues in the CDR3. V was cut by 2 bases and J by 2 bases, with 7 bases left in between. Germline CDR1 MGHDK, CDR2 SYGVNS. The CDR3 sequence is CASSEAGTKNIQYF. The CDR3 DNA is TGTGCCAGCAGTGAAGCCGGGACCAAAAACATTCAGTACTTC.

The chain is built from TRBV12-3 or TRBV12-4 and TRBJ2-7; TRBD1 agrees at 7 bases. This CDR3 has 12 amino acids. V trimming: 4 bases; J trimming: 11 bases; junction bases outside the gene matches: 8. The DNA for the CDR3 is TGTGCCAGCAGTTACCGGGACAGCTCGGAGTACTTC. It is translated as CASSYRDSSEYF.